The 5 T cell receptor beta chains listed next were all sequenced from one sample in a study of T cell changes during pregnancy in multiple sclerosis. Generated by immunoSEQ multiplex PCR, the TCRdb table keeps only in-frame clones and is missing some. The sample lists about 20,000 clones; roughly nine tenths were seen once. The sequences come from CD8+ T cells from peripheral blood mononuclear cells, collected after pregnancy. These receptors all come from a female donor in good health, enrolled as a control in a pregnancy study.

V and J are TRBV27 and TRBJ1-5; 7 bases line up with TRBD1. This CDR3 is 14 amino acids long. V gave up 6 bases and J gave up 1 base; unmatched junction bases: 3. Germline CDR1 is MNHEY and CDR2 is SMNVEV (reference sequence). The CDR3 DNA follows: TGTGCCAGCAGGGTGGGACAGAGCAATCAGCCCCAGCATTTT. It encodes CASRVGQSNQPQHF.

The V and J genes are TRBV7-6 and TRBJ1-2; D is unclear. Germline lookup yields CDR1 SGHVS and CDR2 FNYEAQ. This CDR3 has 14 residues. The ends were cut back, 2 bases at V and 4 bases at J, with 11 bases in the middle. The CDR3 DNA reads TGTGCCAGCAGCTTATTTGGAGGTAGCTATGGCTACACCTTC. This gives the protein CASSLFGGSYGYTF.

The chain uses TRBV14 and TRBJ1-6; no firm D call. CDR1 is SGHDN, CDR2 FVKESK, per germline. Trimming left V 4 bases short and J 9 bases short, with 13 bases between. The CDR3 is 14 residues long. The CDR3 spells CASSPAQARSPLHF. In DNA form, the CDR3 reads TGTGCCAGCAGCCCGGCCCAGGCCCGTTCACCCCTCCACTTT.

The genes are TRBV5-1 and TRBJ2-2; 14 positions match TRBD2. Germline CDR1 reads SGHRS; CDR2 reads YFSETQ. This CDR3 comprises 17 residues. The ends lost 4 bases at V and 4 bases at J; junction bases unmatched: 6. This chain's CDR3 is CASSEGLAGGPTGELFF. CDR3 coding DNA: TGCGCCAGCAGCGAAGGACTAGCGGGGGGCCCCACCGGGGAGCTGTTTTTT.

This sequence joins TRBV6-6 and TRBJ2-3; 12 positions agree with TRBD2. The CDR3 covers 16 residues. Per germline, CDR1 MNHNY and CDR2 SVGAGI (reference sequence). V lost 0 bases, J lost 4 bases, and 2 bases stayed unmatched. The CDR3 sequence: CASSYSASGGADTQYF. In DNA form, the CDR3 reads TGTGCCAGCAGTTACTCAGCTAGCGGGGGGGCAGATACGCAGTATTTT.